The source of this T cell receptor beta chain is a study of cytotoxic CD8 clonotypes in ibrutinib-treated CLL. About the research overall: Patients: about a dozen relapsed/refractory, more than 14 treatment-naive, some 18 IGHV unmutated.

Only in-frame clones appear in the TCRdb table, and some are missing; sequencing was by immunoSEQ multiplex PCR. The sample has about 160,000 clones; around 84% are singletons. Notes on the study in general: Public clonotypes showed up rarely, and on treatment they shrank or held steady. A difference in sampling times existed between sustained-remission and progressing patients. At progression, clonality fell back toward baseline after rising at ibrutinib response.

Comment on this clone: Antigen specificity is unknown.

There are 21 residues in the CDR3. Germline CDR1 is MGHRA and CDR2 is YSYEKL. The V and J ends lost 0 bases and 2 bases, in that order; junction bases with no gene match: 14. The sample in question was PBMCs, obtained after 12 months of ibrutinib treatment. This clonotype was obtained from a human donor with chronic lymphocytic leukemia. The chain has TRBV4-1 and TRBJ2-4, with 12 nucleotides matching TRBD2. CDR3 sequence (DNA): TGCGCCAGCAGCCAAGACCCTGGGAAACTAGCGGGAGGAGGAACCAAAAACATTCAGTACTTC. Its translation: CASSQDPGKLAGGGTKNIQYF.